This T cell receptor (beta chain) appears in the sequencing data of a study of Ad26.COV2.S vaccination and SARS-CoV-2 variants. Profiling relied on immunoSEQ multiplex PCR, and the TCRdb table lists in-frame clones only, not all of them. The table lists hundreds of thousands of clones, 86% of them singletons. Regarding treatment: roughly 20 received Ad26.COV2.S at low or high dose, single or two shots; roughly five received placebo; per-sample allocation not given. The investigators took samples on day 63 after the first vaccine or placebo injection. The sequences come from peripheral blood, collected in a trial of Ad26.COV2.S vaccine versus placebo. The TCR comes from a person aged 18-65 years who received the Ad26.COV2.S COVID-19 vaccine or a placebo.

The CDR3 DNA follows: TGTGCCAGTAGTATGGGTTCGGAGGGGAAGGAAAAACTGTTTTTT. Its protein product is CASSMGSEGKEKLFF. This sequence joins TRBV19 and TRBJ1-4; TRBD1 might be the D (5 bases). CDR3 size: 15 residues. Germline V gives CDR1 LNHDA, CDR2 SQIVND (reference sequence). V lost 3 bases and J lost 8, with 16 bases in between.